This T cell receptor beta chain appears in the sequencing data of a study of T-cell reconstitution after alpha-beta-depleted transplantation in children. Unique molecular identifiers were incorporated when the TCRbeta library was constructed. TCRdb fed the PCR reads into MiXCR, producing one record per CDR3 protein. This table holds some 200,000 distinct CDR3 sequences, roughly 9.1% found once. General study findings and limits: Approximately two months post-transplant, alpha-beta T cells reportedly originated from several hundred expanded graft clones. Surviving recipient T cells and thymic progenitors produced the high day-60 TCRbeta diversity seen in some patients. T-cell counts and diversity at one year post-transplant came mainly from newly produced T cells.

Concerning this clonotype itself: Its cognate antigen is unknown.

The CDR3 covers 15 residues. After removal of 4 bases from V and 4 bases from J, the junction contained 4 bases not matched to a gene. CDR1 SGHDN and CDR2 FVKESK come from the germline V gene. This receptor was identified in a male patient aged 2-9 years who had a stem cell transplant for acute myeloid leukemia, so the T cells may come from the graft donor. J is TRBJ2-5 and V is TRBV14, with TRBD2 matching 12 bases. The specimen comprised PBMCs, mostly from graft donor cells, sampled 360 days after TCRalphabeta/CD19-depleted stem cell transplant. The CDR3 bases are TGTGCCAGCAGCCCCCTGGGACTAGCGGGAGAGACCCAGTACTTC. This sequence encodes CASSPLGLAGETQYF.